This is a list of T cell receptor beta chains from one sample in a study of T cell responses to AZD1222 COVID-19 vaccine. Only in-frame clones appear in the TCRdb table, and some are missing; sequencing was by immunoSEQ multiplex PCR. The sample carries around 100,000 clones, about nine tenths recorded once. The specimen comprised peripheral blood, sampled on day 0 of AZD1222 vaccination. These receptors were collected from an adult in good health. The CDR3 runs from the conserved cysteine through the conserved F or W. The D gene is left open where the match is weak. For some rows the clone size is stated as once, few or many, or as a class when expanded; others skip it.

d_call: TRBD2
j_call: TRBJ2-7
clone_size: NA
cdr3_length: 16
v_call: TRBV9
cdr3_aa: CASSVGLAAPPYEQYF
cdr3_nt: TGTGCCAGCAGCGTGGGACTAGCGGCGCCCCCCTACGAGCAGTACTTC

d_call: TRBD1
j_call: TRBJ2-7
clone_size: NA
cdr3_length: 14
v_call: TRBV14
cdr3_aa: CASSAGTGLYEQYF
cdr3_nt: TGTGCCAGCAGCGCCGGGACAGGGCTATACGAGCAGTACTTC

d_call: TRBD2
j_call: TRBJ2-7
clone_size: NA
cdr3_length: 17
v_call: TRBV19
cdr3_aa: CASSIAGTSGNLYEQYF
cdr3_nt: TGTGCCAGTAGTATAGCAGGAACTAGCGGGAACCTCTACGAGCAGTACTTC

d_call: NA
j_call: TRBJ2-7
clone_size: NA
cdr3_length: 13
v_call: TRBV7-9
cdr3_aa: CASSLDLATQQYF
cdr3_nt: TGTGCCAGCAGCTTAGATCTAGCCACACAGCAGTACTTC

d_call: TRBD2
j_call: TRBJ2-7
clone_size: NA
cdr3_length: 15
v_call: TRBV3-1/TRBV3-2
cdr3_aa: CASSLQGTTNYEQYF
cdr3_nt: TGTGCCAGCAGCCTTCAAGGGACTACAAACTACGAGCAGTACTTC

d_call: NA
j_call: TRBJ2-2
clone_size: NA
cdr3_length: 13
v_call: TRBV19
cdr3_aa: CASRRVGTGELFF
cdr3_nt: TGTGCCAGTAGGAGGGTTGGAACCGGGGAGCTGTTTTTT

d_call: NA
j_call: TRBJ1-2
clone_size: NA
cdr3_length: 12
v_call: TRBV28
cdr3_aa: CASSYKIYGYTF
cdr3_nt: TGTGCCAGCAGTTACAAGATATATGGCTACACCTTC

d_call: NA
j_call: TRBJ1-4
clone_size: few
cdr3_length: 14
v_call: TRBV30
cdr3_aa: CAWSTGVEAEKLFF
cdr3_nt: TGTGCCTGGAGTACAGGAGTTGAGGCCGAAAAACTGTTTTTT

d_call: NA
j_call: TRBJ2-5
clone_size: once
cdr3_length: 14
v_call: TRBV18
cdr3_aa: CASSPPERTETQYF
cdr3_nt: TGTGCCAGCTCACCACCGGAGAGAACAGAGACCCAGTACTTC

d_call: NA
j_call: TRBJ1-3
clone_size: NA
cdr3_length: 16
v_call: TRBV30
cdr3_aa: CAWSVRGTVLRNTIYF
cdr3_nt: TGTGCCTGGAGTGTACGGGGCACCGTCTTAAGAAACACCATATATTTT

d_call: NA
j_call: TRBJ1-5
clone_size: NA
cdr3_length: 13
v_call: TRBV2
cdr3_aa: CASRGNSNQPQHF
cdr3_nt: TGTGCCAGCAGGGGAAATAGCAATCAGCCCCAGCATTTT

d_call: NA
j_call: TRBJ1-2
clone_size: once
cdr3_length: 15
v_call: TRBV3-1/TRBV3-2
cdr3_aa: CASSQGGWRFPGYTF
cdr3_nt: TGTGCCAGCAGCCAAGGAGGGTGGAGGTTCCCCGGCTACACCTTC

d_call: TRBD1
j_call: TRBJ1-2
clone_size: NA
cdr3_length: 16
v_call: TRBV11-2
cdr3_aa: CASSLSRDRGTGGYTF
cdr3_nt: TGTGCCAGCAGCTTAAGCCGGGACAGGGGGACGGGCGGCTACACCTTC

d_call: NA
j_call: TRBJ1-1
clone_size: NA
cdr3_length: 14
v_call: TRBV18
cdr3_aa: CASSPYGADTEAFF
cdr3_nt: TGTGCCAGCTCACCCTACGGGGCCGACACTGAAGCTTTCTTT

d_call: TRBD1
j_call: TRBJ2-4
clone_size: NA
cdr3_length: 15
v_call: TRBV27
cdr3_aa: CASSLKGRQGDIQYF
cdr3_nt: TGTGCCAGCAGTTTGAAAGGAAGACAGGGGGACATTCAGTACTTC

d_call: TRBD1
j_call: TRBJ2-1
clone_size: NA
cdr3_length: 15
v_call: TRBV5-4
cdr3_aa: CASSLPPGGGNEQFF
cdr3_nt: TGTGCCAGCAGCTTGCCCCCAGGGGGCGGGAATGAGCAGTTCTTC

d_call: NA
j_call: TRBJ2-7
clone_size: NA
cdr3_length: 16
v_call: TRBV14
cdr3_aa: CASSQRSGGLTYEQYF
cdr3_nt: TGTGCCAGCAGCCAAAGATCTGGGGGCCTAACCTACGAGCAGTACTTC

d_call: NA
j_call: TRBJ1-3
clone_size: NA
cdr3_length: 13
v_call: TRBV28
cdr3_aa: CASRGGARNTIYF
cdr3_nt: TGTGCCAGCAGGGGGGGGGCGAGAAACACCATATATTTT

d_call: NA
j_call: TRBJ2-7
clone_size: NA
cdr3_length: 12
v_call: TRBV28
cdr3_aa: CASSLLTTEQYF
cdr3_nt: TGTGCCAGCAGTCTCCTAACTACCGAGCAGTACTTC

d_call: NA
j_call: TRBJ1-2
clone_size: few
cdr3_length: 14
v_call: TRBV28
cdr3_aa: CASTHMGGAGGYTF
cdr3_nt: TGTGCCAGCACCCACATGGGGGGGGCCGGAGGCTACACCTTC

d_call: NA
j_call: TRBJ2-1
clone_size: NA
cdr3_length: 16
v_call: TRBV19
cdr3_aa: CASSLTWGLPDNEQFF
cdr3_nt: TGTGCCAGTAGCCTTACTTGGGGACTCCCAGACAATGAGCAGTTCTTC

d_call: TRBD2
j_call: TRBJ2-7
clone_size: NA
cdr3_length: 15
v_call: TRBV7-2
cdr3_aa: CASSLDSGRFYEQYF
cdr3_nt: TGTGCCAGCAGCTTAGATAGCGGGAGATTCTACGAGCAGTACTTC

d_call: TRBD1
j_call: TRBJ1-1
clone_size: NA
cdr3_length: 15
v_call: TRBV3-1/TRBV3-2
cdr3_aa: CASSHSHRGQTEAFF
cdr3_nt: TGTGCCAGCAGCCACTCACACAGGGGGCAAACTGAAGCTTTCTTT

d_call: NA
j_call: TRBJ2-3
clone_size: NA
cdr3_length: 13
v_call: TRBV7-2
cdr3_aa: CASSFDGGGTQYF
cdr3_nt: TGTGCCAGCAGCTTCGACGGGGGTGGTACGCAGTATTTT

d_call: NA
j_call: TRBJ2-7
clone_size: NA
cdr3_length: 14
v_call: TRBV9
cdr3_aa: CASSGQLKTYEQYF
cdr3_nt: TGTGCCAGCAGCGGCCAACTAAAAACCTACGAGCAGTACTTC

d_call: NA
j_call: TRBJ2-1
clone_size: NA
cdr3_length: 13
v_call: TRBV6-4
cdr3_aa: CASSEAGLSRQFF
cdr3_nt: TGTGCCAGCAGTGAGGCCGGACTATCGCGGCAGTTCTTC

d_call: TRBD1
j_call: TRBJ2-2
clone_size: once
cdr3_length: 14
v_call: TRBV28
cdr3_aa: CGVGTANRAGELFF
cdr3_nt: TGTGGAGTAGGGACAGCAAACAGGGCCGGGGAGCTGTTTTTT

d_call: NA
j_call: TRBJ2-1
clone_size: NA
cdr3_length: 13
v_call: TRBV24-1
cdr3_aa: CATSDFTNNEQFF
cdr3_nt: TGTGCCACCAGTGATTTTACAAACAATGAGCAGTTCTTC

d_call: NA
j_call: TRBJ2-3
clone_size: NA
cdr3_length: 14
v_call: TRBV30
cdr3_aa: CAWTPIWSTDTQYF
cdr3_nt: TGTGCCTGGACACCGATCTGGAGCACAGATACGCAGTATTTT

d_call: NA
j_call: TRBJ2-6
clone_size: NA
cdr3_length: 16
v_call: TRBV5-1
cdr3_aa: CASSLEQVSGANVLTF
cdr3_nt: TGCGCCAGCAGCTTGGAACAGGTCTCTGGGGCCAACGTCCTGACTTTC

d_call: TRBD1
j_call: TRBJ2-7
clone_size: NA
cdr3_length: 15
v_call: TRBV2
cdr3_aa: CASSEQQGGRYEQYF
cdr3_nt: TGTGCCAGCAGTGAACAACAGGGGGGTAGGTACGAGCAGTACTTC

d_call: NA
j_call: TRBJ1-5
clone_size: NA
cdr3_length: 14
v_call: TRBV2
cdr3_aa: CASRLGPSNQPQHF
cdr3_nt: TGTGCCAGCAGACTCGGGCCCAGCAATCAGCCCCAGCATTTT

d_call: TRBD1
j_call: TRBJ1-3
clone_size: NA
cdr3_length: 13
v_call: TRBV9
cdr3_aa: CASTGQGRNTIYF
cdr3_nt: TGTGCCAGCACGGGACAGGGGAGAAACACCATATATTTT

d_call: NA
j_call: TRBJ2-3
clone_size: NA
cdr3_length: 14
v_call: TRBV3-1/TRBV3-2
cdr3_aa: CASSHSGSTDTQYF
cdr3_nt: TGTGCCAGCAGCCATTCGGGATCCACAGATACGCAGTATTTT

d_call: TRBD1
j_call: TRBJ2-7
clone_size: NA
cdr3_length: 19
v_call: TRBV6-2/TRBV6-3
cdr3_aa: CASSYSISISTGFSYEQYF
cdr3_nt: TGTGCCAGCAGTTACTCGATAAGTATCTCGACAGGGTTCTCCTACGAGCAGTACTTC

d_call: NA
j_call: TRBJ1-6
clone_size: once
cdr3_length: 15
v_call: TRBV21-1
cdr3_aa: CASSKGRGLGSPLHF
cdr3_nt: TGTGCCAGCAGCAAAGGTCGGGGACTAGGGTCACCCCTCCACTTT

d_call: NA
j_call: TRBJ2-5
clone_size: NA
cdr3_length: 14
v_call: TRBV6-5
cdr3_aa: CASTRKGGPETQYF
cdr3_nt: TGTGCCAGCACCCGAAAGGGGGGGCCCGAGACCCAGTACTTC

d_call: NA
j_call: TRBJ1-5
clone_size: NA
cdr3_length: 13
v_call: TRBV18
cdr3_aa: CASSPGGDQPQHF
cdr3_nt: TGTGCCAGCTCACCGGGGGGGGATCAGCCCCAGCATTTT

d_call: NA
j_call: TRBJ1-6
clone_size: NA
cdr3_length: 14
v_call: TRBV18
cdr3_aa: CASSPDRLSSPLHF
cdr3_nt: TGTGCCAGCTCACCAGACCGCCTTTCGTCACCCCTCCACTTT

d_call: NA
j_call: TRBJ1-3
clone_size: once
cdr3_length: 12
v_call: TRBV28
cdr3_aa: CASSLTGNTIYF
cdr3_nt: TGTGCCAGCAGTTTAACCGGAAACACCATATATTTT

d_call: NA
j_call: TRBJ2-7
clone_size: NA
cdr3_length: 16
v_call: TRBV28
cdr3_aa: CASSWGRGDYSYEQYF
cdr3_nt: TGTGCCAGCAGCTGGGGAAGGGGGGACTACTCCTACGAGCAGTACTTC

d_call: NA
j_call: TRBJ2-2
clone_size: NA
cdr3_length: 17
v_call: TRBV5-1
cdr3_aa: CASSFRGGTTNTGELFF
cdr3_nt: TGCGCCAGCAGCTTCCGGGGTGGGACAACGAACACCGGGGAGCTGTTTTTT